The 20 T cell receptor beta chains below all came from one sample that was sequenced in a study of CD8 T cells in Susac syndrome. About 0.5 to 1 ug RNA was reverse transcribed with random hexamers. TCRdb re-analysed the immunoSEQ multiplex PCR reads in MiXCR, keeping a single row per CDR3 protein. Of around 200,000 distinct CDR3 sequences in the sample, roughly 94% were seen once. The source material was CD4+ T cells from PBMCs. Receptors were obtained from a human donor in good health.

This rearrangement joins TRBV7-9 to TRBJ2-4; the D is unclear. Deletions cut 1 base from V and 8 bases from J, with 15 bases between. Per germline, CDR1 SEHNR and CDR2 FQNEAQ (reference sequence). The CDR3 spans 15 residues. The DNA of the CDR3 is TGTGCCAGCAGCTTAGATAATAGAGAGTCTGACATTCAGTACTTC. Its translation is CASSLDNRESDIQYF. Filled out from reference TRBV7-9 and TRBJ2-4, the complete variable domain reads DTGVSQNPRHKITKRGQNVTFRCDPISEHNRLYWYRQTLGQGPEFLTYFQNEAQLEKSRLLSDRFSAERPKGSFSTLEIQRTEQGDSAMYLCASSLDNRESDIQYFGAGTRLSVL.

This clonotype has a handful of counts. This sequence joins TRBV6-5 and TRBJ2-5; 8 bases are shared with TRBD1. Germline V lookup: CDR1 MNHEY, CDR2 SVGAGI. Trimming took 0 bases from V and 1 from J; bases not matched to a gene: 1. The CDR3 covers 15 residues. The CDR3, as DNA: TGTGCCAGCAGTTACTCGCAGGGGGCCCAAGAGACCCAGTACTTC. This encodes CASSYSQGAQETQYF.

V gene TRBV5-1 combines with J gene TRBJ2-5; 8 nucleotides align to TRBD2. V shed 0 bases and J 5 bases; nucleotides not matched to a gene: 6. Per the germline V gene, CDR1 is SGHRS and CDR2 is YFSETQ. The CDR3 totals 15 residues. CDR3 in amino acids: CASSLVGTSEETQYF. Written as DNA, the CDR3 is TGCGCCAGCAGCTTGGTCGGGACTAGTGAGGAGACCCAGTACTTC.

The genes are TRBV10-3 and TRBJ2-1; TRBD2 might be the D (5 bases). Looked up from germline, CDR1 is ENHRY and CDR2 is SYGVKD. V lost 2 bases and J lost 1, with 9 bases in between. The CDR3 totals 15 residues. The CDR3 nucleotides read TGTGCCATCAGTGAGGGTAGCGAGTCCTACAATGAGCAGTTCTTC. Residues: CAISEGSESYNEQFF.

V is TRBV19 and J is TRBJ2-1; D is uncertain. The CDR3 covers 13 residues. Germline CDR1 reads LNHDA; CDR2 reads SQIVND (reference sequence). V dropped 5 bases and J dropped 5 bases, with 10 bases sitting between them. The CDR3 nucleotides are TGTGCCAGTAGTCCTGGATGGAACAATGAGCAGTTCTTC. This gives the protein CASSPGWNNEQFF.

The V and J genes are TRBV7-9 and TRBJ2-5, with D tentatively TRBD1 (6 bases). CDR3 size: 13 residues. Trimming left V 3 bases short and J 4 bases short, with 9 bases between. Germline V gives CDR1 SEHNR, CDR2 FQNEAQ (reference sequence). This chain's CDR3 is CASSLDSPETQYF. For the CDR3, the DNA is TGTGCCAGCAGCTTGGACAGCCCAGAGACCCAGTACTTC.

V usage is TRBV13 and J usage is TRBJ2-7, with 9 bases lining up with TRBD1. V was pared by 5 bases and J by 7 bases, with 15 bases of the junction left unmatched. The CDR3 is made up of 16 amino acids. The germline gives CDR1 PRHDT, CDR2 FYEKMQ (reference sequence). CDR3 DNA sequence: TGTGCCAGCAGCCCCCCCCCGGACAGGGGTAGGGGTGAGCAGTACTTC. Translating it yields CASSPPPDRGRGEQYF.

This chain connects TRBV7-2 to TRBJ1-2; D is ambiguous. This CDR3 is built from 15 residues. V was shortened by 2 bases and J by 7 bases, with 17 bases between the two germline ends. Looked up from germline, CDR1 is SGHTA and CDR2 is FQGNSA. The chain's CDR3 is CASSLTAQSAGGYTF. CDR3 nucleotides: TGTGCCAGCAGCTTAACCGCCCAGAGCGCGGGTGGCTACACCTTC.

The chain links TRBV29-1 to TRBJ1-2, with 7 bases lining up with TRBD1. Germline-derived CDR1 and CDR2 are SQVTM and ANQGSEA. This CDR3 has 11 residues. Trimming removed 7 bases from V and 6 bases from J; junction bases left unmatched: 5. The CDR3 DNA reads TGCAGCGACGGACAGGCGCATGGCTACACCTTC. It codes for CSDGQAHGYTF. The full variable domain, its missing parts supplied by reference TRBV29-1 and TRBJ1-2, is SAVISQKPSRDICQRGTSLTIQCQVDSQVTMMFWYRQQPGQSLTLIATANQGSEATYESGFVIDKFPISRPNLTFSTLTVSNMSPEDSSIYLCSDGQAHGYTFGSGTRLTVV.

The chain is built from TRBV6-2 or TRBV6-3 and TRBJ1-1; 7 bases agree with TRBD1. V lost 2 bases and J lost 6; bases outside the gene matches: 3. Germline lookup yields CDR1 MNHEY and CDR2 SVGEGT. This CDR3 comprises 13 residues. The CDR3 nucleotides read TGTGCCAGCAGTTACAGACAGGGAGCTGAAGCTTTCTTT. The encoded protein is CASSYRQGAEAFF.

The chain carries TRBV19 and TRBJ1-4; D might be TRBD1 (6 bases). The ends were cut back, 3 bases at V and 0 bases at J, with 14 bases in the middle. Germline V gene data show CDR1 as LNHDA and CDR2 as SQIVND (reference sequence). This CDR3 has 17 amino acids. The DNA of the CDR3 is TGTGCCAGTAGTATCGAGAGGGGGACTGCAACTAATGAAAAACTGTTTTTT. Translated, it gives CASSIERGTATNEKLFF.

The chain recombines TRBV18 with TRBJ1-5; a weak D match, TRBD1 (5 bases). Trimming removed 1 base from V and 8 bases from J, with 9 bases in between. CDR1 is KGHSH and CDR2 is LQKENI in the germline V gene. This CDR3 contains 13 residues. The CDR3 coding sequence is TGTGCCAGCTCACCACAGGGGTCGGAGCCCCAGCATTTT. Translation: CASSPQGSEPQHF.

J is TRBJ1-2 and V is TRBV29-1; D possibly corresponds to TRBD1 (5 bases). CDR3 size: 13 residues. The germline V gene encodes CDR1 SQVTM and CDR2 ANQGSEA. V lost 2 bases and J lost 8, with 15 bases in between. The CDR3 DNA reads as TGCAGCGTTGAAAGCCAGGGTTGGTCGGGCTACACCTTC. Amino acid sequence: CSVESQGWSGYTF.

CDR3 coding DNA: TGTGCCAGCAGCGTAGCTTCTGGAAACACCATATATTTT. It codes for CASSVASGNTIYF. This rearrangement joins TRBV9 to TRBJ1-3; D remains unclear. V lost 0 bases and J 1 base, leaving 2 bases between the germline ends. CDR1 SGDLS and CDR2 YYNGEE come from the germline V gene. The CDR3 consists of 13 residues.

V and J are TRBV30 and TRBJ2-4; possible D gene TRBD2, 5 bases. The germline V and J ends were trimmed by 0 bases and 5 bases, with 20 bases remaining between them. Germline V gene lookup returns CDR1 GTSNPN and CDR2 SVGIG (reference sequence). This CDR3 is 17 amino acids long. The chain's CDR3 is CAWSVLGATVGENIQYF. The CDR3 coding sequence is TGTGCCTGGAGTGTACTAGGAGCTACGGTTGGCGAAAACATTCAGTACTTC.

V is TRBV28 and J is TRBJ1-2, with 7 bases matching TRBD1. There are 14 residues in the CDR3. The V gene's germline CDR1 is MDHEN and CDR2 SYDVKM. The J segment lost 8 bases and the V segment lost 2 bases, leaving 8 bases of the junction unmatched. CDR3 loop: CASSLRDRVFGYTF. CDR3 nucleotides: TGTGCCAGCAGTTTACGCGACAGGGTGTTCGGCTACACCTTC.

The CDR3 nucleotides read TGCAGCGTGACTACTAGCGGGAGGACCACCGGGGAGCTGTTTTTT. Translating gives CSVTTSGRTTGELFF. The V gene is TRBV29-1, the J gene TRBJ2-2, with 12 bases fitting TRBD2. The germline CDR1 and CDR2 sequences are SQVTM and ANQGSEA. CDR3 size: 15 residues. Trimming at V came to 6 bases and at J to 4 bases, leaving 6 bases not matched to a gene.

J is TRBJ2-7 and V is TRBV4-1; TRBD2 matches 7 bases. Per germline, CDR1 MGHRA and CDR2 YSYEKL. The ends lost 0 bases at V and 3 bases at J; junction bases unmatched: 8. The CDR3 is 16 residues long. As DNA, the CDR3 is TGCGCCAGCAGCCAAGATAATCGGCTAGCGGACTACGAGCAGTACGTC. As protein: CASSQDNRLADYEQYV.

This clonotype was seen only once. V and J are TRBV9 and TRBJ2-5; D perhaps matches TRBD2 (6 bases). The V and J ends lost 0 bases and 5 bases respectively, with 20 bases between them. The CDR3 runs to 17 residues. Germline CDR1 reads SGDLS; CDR2 reads YYNGEE. The chain's CDR3 is CASSVGGTDFFWETQYF. For the CDR3, the DNA is TGTGCCAGCAGCGTAGGCGGGACCGACTTCTTCTGGGAGACCCAGTACTTC.

The chain uses TRBV9 and TRBJ2-2; D possibly corresponds to TRBD2 (6 bases). Per germline, CDR1 SGDLS and CDR2 YYNGEE. CDR3 size: 17 residues. V was clipped by 4 bases and J by 6 bases, with 22 bases between them. The CDR3 is CASSPRPGADGAGELFF. CDR3 coding DNA: TGTGCCAGCAGCCCCCGACCGGGAGCCGATGGTGCCGGGGAGCTGTTTTTT.